What follows describes a single T cell receptor (beta chain). This specimen comes from a study of blood T cell repertoires in COVID-19. Across the whole study: PBMCs, B-cell-depleted T cells, or T cells provided the cDNA or gDNA that made up the material.

Trimming pared 3 bases from V and 0 bases from J, leaving 9 bases between. Germline CDR1 and CDR2: MNHNS and SASEGT. CDR3 length equals 14 residues. The data were produced by immunoSEQ multiplex PCR, yet TCRdb's version contains in-frame clones alone and is incomplete. This sample carries approximately 430,000 clones, just over 85% of them seen once, and the ten largest clones take more than 1.4%. The chain uses TRBV6-1 and TRBJ2-7; possible D gene TRBD2, 5 bases. The specimen sequenced was peripheral blood. This clonotype originated in a woman aged 30 to 39 with active or convalescent COVID-19. The CDR3 reads CASSEITSSYEQYF. CDR3 coding DNA: TGTGCCAGCAGTGAGATAACTAGCTCCTACGAGCAGTACTTC.